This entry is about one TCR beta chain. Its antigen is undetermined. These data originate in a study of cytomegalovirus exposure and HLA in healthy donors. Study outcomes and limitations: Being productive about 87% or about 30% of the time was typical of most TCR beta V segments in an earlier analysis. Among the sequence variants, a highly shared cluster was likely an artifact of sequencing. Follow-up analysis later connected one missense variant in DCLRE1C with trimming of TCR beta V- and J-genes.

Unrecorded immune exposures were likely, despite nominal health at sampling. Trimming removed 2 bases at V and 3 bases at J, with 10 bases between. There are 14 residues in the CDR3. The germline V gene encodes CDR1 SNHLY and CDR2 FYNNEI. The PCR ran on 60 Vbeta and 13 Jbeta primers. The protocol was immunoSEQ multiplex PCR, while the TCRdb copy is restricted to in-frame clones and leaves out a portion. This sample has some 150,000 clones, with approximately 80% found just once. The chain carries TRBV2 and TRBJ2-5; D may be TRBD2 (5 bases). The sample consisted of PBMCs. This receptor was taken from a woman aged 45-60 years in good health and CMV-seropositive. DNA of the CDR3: TGTGCCAGCAGTGAAAAGGGAGTTGAAGAGACCCAGTACTTC. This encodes CASSEKGVEETQYF.